This TCR beta chain was profiled in a study of blood T cells in healthy people across ages. No fewer than 5.5 micrograms of total RNA were isolated from every sample. The authors ran a second PCR of 7 to 11 cycles using a sample-barcoded 5' primer and a J-beta primer mix. MiXCR, run by TCRdb on the 5' RACE reads, gives a single entry per CDR3 protein. The repertoire holds under 1,000,000 distinct CDR3 sequences, with about 36% as singletons. The CDR3 spans 14 residues. Germline lookup yields CDR1 SGHRS and CDR2 YFSETQ. V dropped 3 bases and J dropped 1 base, with 10 bases sitting between them. The sequenced material came from blood. The chain uses TRBV5-1 and TRBJ2-5, with TRBD1 as a possible D gene (6 bases). The receptor was isolated from a man younger than 35 in good health. The CDR3 DNA sequence: TGCGCCAGCAGCTATCGGACAGTCCAAGAGACCCAGTACTTC. Protein product: CASSYRTVQETQYF. Full variable domain (outside the CDR3, taken from reference TRBV5-1 and TRBJ2-5): KAGVTQTPRYLIKTRGQQVTLSCSPISGHRSVSWYQQTPGQGLQFLFEYFSETQRNKGNFPGRFSGRQFSNSRSEMNVSTLELGDSALYLCASSYRTVQETQYFGPGTRLLVL.